This TCR beta chain was obtained from a study of human T cells and chemical hapten exposure. Overall study context: Weekly diphenylcyclopropenone doses were given to patients' scalps across the roughly 25-week study.

V lost 2 bases, J lost 7 bases, and 15 bases lay in between. Germline lookup yields CDR1 ENHRY and CDR2 SYGVKD. This CDR3 region has 15 residues. This clonotype was observed many times. Unique molecular identifiers were attached to individual cDNA molecules during library preparation. TCRdb re-called the RACE reads with MiXCR, one entry per CDR3 protein. The data contain under 400,000 distinct CDR3 sequences, more than 4.5% of them singletons. Time point given: pre-sensitization, week 0. Treatment specified: therapeutic diphenylcyclopropenone sensitization with weekly scalp DPC. It was from unfractionated whole blood that total RNA was extracted.

The rearrangement joins TRBV10-3 to TRBJ2-1; a possible D gene is TRBD2 (6 bases). Sequencing was performed on whole blood, taken in connection with sensitization to the hapten diphenylcyclopropenone (DPC). This receptor was obtained from a woman between 45 and 65 years old with alopecia areata. Some clones in this sample may be carry-over from other donors' samples. The CDR3 region has the DNA TGTGCCATCAGTGAGCCCCGGGAGAATAGAAATGAGCAGTTCTTC. Translated, it gives CAISEPRENRNEQFF.